These 8 T cell receptor beta chains were sequenced from one sample in a study of blood T cell repertoires in COVID-19. Libraries were prepared by immunoSEQ multiplex PCR; TCRdb keeps only in-frame clonotypes and omits some of them. The repertoire consists of roughly 140,000 clones, with 84% occurring once and the leading ten covering roughly 10%. The sequencing input was peripheral blood. These receptors were taken from a woman at least 80 years old in a cohort sampled during active or convalescent COVID-19.

The gene calls are TRBV7-3 and TRBJ2-2; 10 positions agree with TRBD1. Looked up from germline, CDR1 is SGHTA and CDR2 is FQGTGA. After removal of 2 bases from V and 4 bases from J, the junction contained 4 bases not matched to a gene. CDR3 length equals 16 residues. CDR3 bases: TGTGCCAGCAGCTTAGTGGGACAGGGGAGCACCGGGGAGCTGTTTTTT. Amino acid sequence: CASSLVGQGSTGELFF.

The chain carries TRBV19 and TRBJ1-3, with D unclear. V was clipped by 4 bases and J by 0 bases, with 7 bases between them. This CDR3 region has 14 residues. The germline V gene has CDR1 LNHDA and CDR2 SQIVND (reference sequence). CDR3 sequence reads: CASSNSFSGNTIYF. The CDR3 DNA is TGTGCCAGTAGTAATTCCTTCTCTGGAAACACCATATATTTT.

V usage is TRBV11-3 and J usage is TRBJ2-1; TRBD2 aligns across 8 bases. With 5 bases clipped from V and 8 bases from J, the junction kept 14 bases outside the gene matches. The CDR3 is 16 amino acids. Germline-derived CDR1 and CDR2 are SGHNT and YENEEA. CDR3 nucleotides: TGTGCCAGCAGCACCCGGGAGGGTAACATTGGGCATGAGCAGTTCTTC. This translates into CASSTREGNIGHEQFF.

This clone has just a few counts. The chain recombines TRBV2 with TRBJ2-2, with TRBD1 matching 7 bases. This CDR3 spans 14 amino acids. CDR1 SNHLY and CDR2 FYNNEI come from the germline V gene. V dropped 7 bases and J dropped 1; count of bases not matched to a gene: 3. The CDR3 reads CASMRGQNTGELFF. The CDR3 nucleotides are TGTGCCAGCATGAGGGGGCAGAACACCGGGGAGCTGTTTTTT.

This clone was recorded only once. The CDR3 DNA reads TGTGCCAGCAGCTTGGTCGCGGGATTGAGAGATACGCAGTATTTT. This encodes CASSLVAGLRDTQYF. The rearrangement links TRBV5-8 to TRBJ2-3, with D perhaps matching TRBD2 (6 bases). The germline V and J ends were trimmed by 0 bases and 5 bases, with 13 bases remaining between them. The CDR3 is 15 residues long. Germline V CDR1 and CDR2: SGHTS, YDEGEE.

The J gene is TRBJ1-1, the V gene TRBV5-4; 10 bases fit TRBD1. The CDR3 runs 16 residues. Trimming took 0 bases from V and 8 from J; bases not matched to a gene: 10. The germline V gene has CDR1 SGHNT and CDR2 YYREEE (reference sequence). DNA of the CDR3: TGTGCCAGCAGCTTGGCCGGGGGACAGGGGCCAGAGGAAGCTTTCTTT. This codes for CASSLAGGQGPEEAFF.

The rearrangement uses TRBV30 and TRBJ2-5; D remains ambiguous. V was cut by 0 bases and J by 5 bases, with 13 bases left in between. Germline lookup yields CDR1 GTSNPN and CDR2 SVGIG (reference sequence). The CDR3 loop spans 14 amino acids. CDR3: CAWSVRSPRETQYF. The CDR3, as DNA: TGTGCCTGGAGTGTACGGAGCCCTAGGGAGACCCAGTACTTC.

CDR3 in DNA: TGCGCCAGCAGACTAGCGGGGGGGAGACAGGGCGAGCAGTACGTC. This encodes CASRLAGGRQGEQYV. The V and J genes are TRBV10-2 and TRBJ2-7; 13 bases agree with TRBD2. This CDR3 contains 15 residues. Germline CDR1 reads WSHSY; CDR2 reads SAAADI. With 6 bases clipped from V and 6 bases from J, the junction kept 8 bases outside the gene matches.